This T cell receptor beta chain was sequenced during a study of T cells in localized non-small cell lung cancer. General study points: Overall survival was longer when the density of T cells in the blood was higher.

This clone was observed a handful of times. What it binds is unknown. Trimming shortened V by 5 bases and J by 3 bases, and 14 bases separated the two germline ends. The CDR3 consists of 13 residues. From germline, CDR1 is GTSNPN and CDR2 SVGIG (reference sequence). TCRdb's copy holds only in-frame clones and misses some; the assay was immunoSEQ multiplex PCR. The sample records about 1,200 clones, roughly two fifths being singletons. The chain recombines TRBV30 with TRBJ2-7; weak D call: TRBD1 (7 bases). This sequence originates from a woman aged 40 to 75 with stage I lung adenocarcinoma. This sample comprised normal lung tissue next to the tumor, obtained before any cancer treatment. CDR3 sequence: CAWAGQHYYEQYF. CDR3 sequence (DNA): TGTGCCTGGGCGGGACAGCACTACTACGAGCAGTACTTC. Using reference TRBV30 and TRBJ2-7 for the parts outside the CDR3, the full variable domain is SQTIHQWPATLVQPVGSPLSLECTVEGTSNPNLYWYRQAAGRGLQLLFYSVGIGQISSEVPQNLSASRPQDRQFILSSKKLLLSDSGFYLCAWAGQHYYEQYFGPGTRLTVT.